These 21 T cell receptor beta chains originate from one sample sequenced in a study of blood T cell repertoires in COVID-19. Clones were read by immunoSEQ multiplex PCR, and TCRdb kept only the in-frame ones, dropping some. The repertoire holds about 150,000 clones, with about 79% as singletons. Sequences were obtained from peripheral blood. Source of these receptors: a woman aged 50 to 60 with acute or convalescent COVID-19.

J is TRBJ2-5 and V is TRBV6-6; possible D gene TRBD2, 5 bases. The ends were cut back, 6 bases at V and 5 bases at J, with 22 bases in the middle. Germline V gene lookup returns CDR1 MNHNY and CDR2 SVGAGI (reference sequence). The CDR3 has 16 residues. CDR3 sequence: CASSPWTDKVSETQYF. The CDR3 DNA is TGTGCCAGCAGCCCCTGGACTGATAAAGTTTCGGAGACCCAGTACTTC.

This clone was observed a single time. The CDR3 bases are TGTGCCAGCTCACTTGGGACACCGGATAATTCACCCCTCCACTTT. The encoded protein is CASSLGTPDNSPLHF. The V call is TRBV18, the J call TRBJ1-6; the D gene is possibly TRBD1 (6 bases). The CDR3 has 15 amino acids. V lost 4 bases and J lost 5, with 12 bases in between. Germline assignment: CDR1 KGHSH and CDR2 LQKENI.

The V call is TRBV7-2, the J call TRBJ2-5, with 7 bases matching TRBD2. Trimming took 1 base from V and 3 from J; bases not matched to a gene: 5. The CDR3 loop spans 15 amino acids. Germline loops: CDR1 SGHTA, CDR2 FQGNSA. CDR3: CASSLEAGAEETQYF. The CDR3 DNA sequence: TGTGCCAGCAGCTTAGAGGCGGGAGCAGAAGAGACCCAGTACTTC. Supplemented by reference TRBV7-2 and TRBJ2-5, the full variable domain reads GAGVSQSPSNKVTEKGKDVELRCDPISGHTALYWYRQSLGQGLEFLIYFQGNSAPDKSGLPSDRFSAERTGGSVSTLTIQRTQQEDSAVYLCASSLEAGAEETQYFGPGTRLLVL.

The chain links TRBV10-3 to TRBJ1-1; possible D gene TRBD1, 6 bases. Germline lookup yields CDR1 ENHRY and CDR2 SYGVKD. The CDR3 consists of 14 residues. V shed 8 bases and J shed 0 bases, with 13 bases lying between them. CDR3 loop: CAIRTAALNTEAFF. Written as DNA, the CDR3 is TGTGCCATCCGGACAGCGGCATTGAACACTGAAGCTTTCTTT.

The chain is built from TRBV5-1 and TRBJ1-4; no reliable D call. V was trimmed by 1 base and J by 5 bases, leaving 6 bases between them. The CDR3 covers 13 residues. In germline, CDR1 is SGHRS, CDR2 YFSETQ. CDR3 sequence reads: CASSLSQNEKLFF. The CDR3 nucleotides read TGCGCCAGCAGCTTGTCCCAAAATGAAAAACTGTTTTTT. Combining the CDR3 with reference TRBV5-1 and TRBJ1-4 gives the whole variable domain KAGVTQTPRYLIKTRGQQVTLSCSPISGHRSVSWYQQTPGQGLQFLFEYFSETQRNKGNFPGRFSGRQFSNSRSEMNVSTLELGDSALYLCASSLSQNEKLFFGSGTQLSVL.

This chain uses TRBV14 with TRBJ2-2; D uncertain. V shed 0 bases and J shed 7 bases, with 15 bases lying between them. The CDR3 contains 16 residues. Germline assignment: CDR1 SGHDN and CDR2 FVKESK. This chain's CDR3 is CASSQDQVQEGGELFF. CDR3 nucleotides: TGTGCCAGCAGCCAAGATCAAGTCCAGGAAGGCGGGGAGCTGTTTTTT.

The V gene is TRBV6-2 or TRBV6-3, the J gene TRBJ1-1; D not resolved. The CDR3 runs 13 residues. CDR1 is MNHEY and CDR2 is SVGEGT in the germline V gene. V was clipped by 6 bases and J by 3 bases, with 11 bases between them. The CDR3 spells CASSWASYTEAFF. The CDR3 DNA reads TGTGCCAGCAGCTGGGCATCCTACACTGAAGCTTTCTTT.

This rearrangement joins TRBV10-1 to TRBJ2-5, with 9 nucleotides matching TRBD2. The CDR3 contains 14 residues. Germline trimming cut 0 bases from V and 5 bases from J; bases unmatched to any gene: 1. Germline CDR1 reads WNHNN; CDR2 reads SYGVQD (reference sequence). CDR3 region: CASSESSGRETQYF. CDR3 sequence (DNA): TGCGCCAGCAGTGAGTCCAGCGGGAGGGAGACCCAGTACTTC.

This chain's CDR3 is CASSYFHWRGDGDTQYF. CDR3 in DNA: TGTGCCAGCAGTTACTTTCATTGGCGGGGGGACGGGGATACGCAGTATTTT. The V call is TRBV6-7, the J call TRBJ2-3; 8 positions match TRBD2. TRBV6-7 is marked as an open reading frame, function uncertain. Trimming cost V 1 base and J 6 bases; bases outside gene matches: 12. The CDR3 runs 17 residues.

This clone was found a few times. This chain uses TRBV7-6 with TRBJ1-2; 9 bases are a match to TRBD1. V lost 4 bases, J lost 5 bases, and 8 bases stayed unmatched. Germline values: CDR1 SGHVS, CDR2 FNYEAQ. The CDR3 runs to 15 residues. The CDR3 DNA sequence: TGTGCCAGCAGCTCAAGCGGGACAGGGTTTTATGGCTACACCTTC. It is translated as CASSSSGTGFYGYTF.

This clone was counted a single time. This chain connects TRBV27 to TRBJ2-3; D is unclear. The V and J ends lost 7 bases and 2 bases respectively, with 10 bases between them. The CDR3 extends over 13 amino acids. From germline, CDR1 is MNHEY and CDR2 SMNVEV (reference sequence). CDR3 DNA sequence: TGTGCCAGCATCAACCGAGACACAGATACGCAGTATTTT. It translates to CASINRDTDTQYF.

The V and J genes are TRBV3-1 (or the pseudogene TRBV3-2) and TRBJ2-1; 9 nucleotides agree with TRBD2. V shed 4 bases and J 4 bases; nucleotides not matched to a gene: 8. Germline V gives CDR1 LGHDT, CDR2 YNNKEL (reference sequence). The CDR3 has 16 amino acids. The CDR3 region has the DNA TGTGCCAGCAGCCCCTATCGACTAGCGGAGTACAATGAGCAGTTCTTC. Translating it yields CASSPYRLAEYNEQFF.

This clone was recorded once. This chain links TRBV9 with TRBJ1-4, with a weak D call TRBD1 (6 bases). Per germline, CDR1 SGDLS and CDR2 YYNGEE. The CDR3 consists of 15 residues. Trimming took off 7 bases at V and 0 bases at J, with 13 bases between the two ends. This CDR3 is CASVDRNATNEKLFF. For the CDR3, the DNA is TGTGCCAGCGTTGACAGGAATGCAACTAATGAAAAACTGTTTTTT.

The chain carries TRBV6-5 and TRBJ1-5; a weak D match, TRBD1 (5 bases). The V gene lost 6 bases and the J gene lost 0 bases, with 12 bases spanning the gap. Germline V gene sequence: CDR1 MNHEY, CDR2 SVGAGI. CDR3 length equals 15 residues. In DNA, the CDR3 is TGTGCCAGCAGGCGACAGCCTTATAGCAATCAGCCCCAGCATTTT. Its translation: CASRRQPYSNQPQHF.

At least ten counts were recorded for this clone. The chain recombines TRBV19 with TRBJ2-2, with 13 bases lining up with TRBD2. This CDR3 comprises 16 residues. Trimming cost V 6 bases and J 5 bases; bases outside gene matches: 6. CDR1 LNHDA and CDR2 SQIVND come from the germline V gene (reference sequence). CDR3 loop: CASSLTSGGYTGELFF. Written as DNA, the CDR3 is TGTGCCAGTAGCTTGACTAGCGGGGGGTATACCGGGGAGCTGTTTTTT.

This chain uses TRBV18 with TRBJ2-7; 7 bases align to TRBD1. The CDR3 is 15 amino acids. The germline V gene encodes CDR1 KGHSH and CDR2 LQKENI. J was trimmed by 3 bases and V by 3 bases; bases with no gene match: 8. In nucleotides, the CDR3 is TGTGCCAGCTCACCTCCGGACAGGATTAACTACGAGCAGTACTTC. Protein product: CASSPPDRINYEQYF.

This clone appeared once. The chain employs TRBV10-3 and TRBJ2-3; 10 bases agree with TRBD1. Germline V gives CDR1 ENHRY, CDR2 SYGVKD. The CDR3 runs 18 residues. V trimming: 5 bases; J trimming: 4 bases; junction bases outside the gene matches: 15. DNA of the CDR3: TGTGCCATCAGTCAGGTTTCCGGGACAGGGGTTGAGGCAGATACGCAGTATTTT. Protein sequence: CAISQVSGTGVEADTQYF.

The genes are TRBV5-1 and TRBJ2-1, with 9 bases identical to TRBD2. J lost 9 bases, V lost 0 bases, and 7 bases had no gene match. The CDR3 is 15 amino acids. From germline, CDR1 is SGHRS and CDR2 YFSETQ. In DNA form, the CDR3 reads TGCGCCAGCAGCTTGGAAGGTAGCGGGAGCGGTGAGCAGTTCTTC. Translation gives CASSLEGSGSGEQFF.

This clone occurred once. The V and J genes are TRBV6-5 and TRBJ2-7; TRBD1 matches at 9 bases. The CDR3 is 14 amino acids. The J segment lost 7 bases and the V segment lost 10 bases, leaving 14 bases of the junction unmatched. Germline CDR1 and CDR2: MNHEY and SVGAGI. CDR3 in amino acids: CATHPGQGVWEQYF. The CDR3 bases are TGTGCCACTCATCCGGGACAGGGAGTATGGGAGCAGTACTTC.

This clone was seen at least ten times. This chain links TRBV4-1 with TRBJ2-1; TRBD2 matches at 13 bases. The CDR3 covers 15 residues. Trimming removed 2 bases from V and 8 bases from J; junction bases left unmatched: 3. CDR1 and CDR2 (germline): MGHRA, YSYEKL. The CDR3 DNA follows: TGCGCCAGCAGCCAATCACTAGCGGGAGGGCATGAGCAGTTCTTC. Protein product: CASSQSLAGGHEQFF.

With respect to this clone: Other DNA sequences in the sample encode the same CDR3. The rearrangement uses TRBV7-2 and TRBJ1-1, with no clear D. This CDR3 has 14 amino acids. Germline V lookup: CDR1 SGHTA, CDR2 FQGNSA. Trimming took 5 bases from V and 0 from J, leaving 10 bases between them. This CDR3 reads CASSPPRLNTEAFF. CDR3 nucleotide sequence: TGTGCCAGCAGCCCCCCCAGGTTGAACACTGAAGCTTTCTTT.